These 26 T cell receptor beta chains came from one sample sequenced in a study of T cells in Graves' hyperthyroidism and ophthalmopathy. Amplified TCR beta CDR3 regions derived from RNA transcripts. The HTBI primer set served for first-round RT-PCR of the TCR CDR3. TCRdb re-analysed the multiplex PCR reads in MiXCR, keeping a single row per CDR3 protein. The sample includes a few hundred thousand distinct CDR3 sequences, 46% of them seen just once. The sequenced sample was peripheral blood or thyroid tissue (not recorded which). These receptor sequences come from a woman aged 18-35 years with Graves' hyperthyroidism.

This clonotype was seen a handful of times. This sequence joins TRBV6-4 and TRBJ1-1; unclear D gene. With 4 bases removed from V and 1 base from J, the gap between germline ends came to 7 bases. Germline loops: CDR1 MRHNA, CDR2 SNTAGT. The CDR3 extends over 13 amino acids. In DNA, the CDR3 is TGTGCCAGCAGTGCCTCGACGAACACTGAAGCTTTCTTT. It yields the protein CASSASTNTEAFF.

The table lists this clonotype with many counts. The rearrangement links TRBV3-1 to TRBJ1-2; TRBD1 matches at 7 bases. The V gene's germline CDR1 is LGHDT and CDR2 YNNKEL (reference sequence). CDR3 length: 15 residues. V lost 0 bases, J lost 3 bases, and 4 bases stayed unmatched. CDR3 in amino acids: CASSQDPQGDYGYTF. For the CDR3, the DNA is TGTGCCAGCAGCCAAGATCCCCAGGGGGACTATGGCTACACCTTC.

In its sample, this clonotype was seen many times. The gene calls are TRBV5-1 and TRBJ2-7; D is possibly TRBD1 (7 bases). Germline CDR1 reads SGHRS; CDR2 reads YFSETQ. Trimming removed 5 bases at V and 2 bases at J, with 11 bases between. The CDR3 totals 13 residues. CDR3 in amino acids: CASRRDSAYEQYF. CDR3 nucleotide sequence: TGCGCCAGCAGGCGGGACAGTGCCTACGAGCAGTACTTC.

In this sample, this clonotype turned up many times. The chain couples TRBV29-1 to TRBJ1-1, with D possibly being TRBD1 (6 bases). The CDR3 is 13 residues long. In germline, CDR1 is SQVTM, CDR2 ANQGSEA. V dropped 6 bases and J dropped 1 base, with 12 bases sitting between them. The chain's CDR3 is CSVLPGQNTEAFF. The CDR3 DNA reads as TGCAGCGTCCTGCCGGGACAGAACACTGAAGCTTTCTTT.

This chain joins TRBV29-1 and TRBJ1-3; D call uncertain. CDR1 and CDR2 (germline): SQVTM, ANQGSEA. V dropped 4 bases and J dropped 8 bases, with 15 bases sitting between them. The CDR3 extends over 13 amino acids. As DNA, the CDR3 is TGCAGCGTTGCAGGTGTCTATGGCTACACCATATATTTT. This encodes CSVAGVYGYTIYF. Looking up the rest from reference TRBV29-1 and TRBJ1-3 gives the full variable domain: SAVISQKPSRDICQRGTSLTIQCQVDSQVTMMFWYRQQPGQSLTLIATANQGSEATYESGFVIDKFPISRPNLTFSTLTVSNMSPEDSSIYLCSVAGVYGYTIYFGEGSWLTVV.

There are many counts of this clonotype. The chain joins TRBV20-1 to TRBJ1-5, with 10 bases lining up with TRBD1. Germline CDR1 DFQATT, CDR2 SNEGSKA (reference sequence). With V trimmed by 6 bases and J by 2 bases, 4 bases remained unmatched. The CDR3 is 14 residues long. The CDR3 loop reads CSADRGLGNQPQHF. CDR3 coding DNA: TGCAGTGCGGACAGGGGGTTGGGCAATCAGCCCCAGCATTTT.

This clonotype was seen ten or more times. The V gene is TRBV12-3 or TRBV12-4, the J gene TRBJ2-7; D not certain. The CDR3 has 14 amino acids. Trimming cost V 4 bases and J 0 bases, with 10 bases left between them. The CDR3 region is CASSYGPHSYEQYF. The CDR3 region has the DNA TGTGCCAGCAGTTACGGGCCTCACTCCTACGAGCAGTACTTC.

This clonotype was observed at least ten times. The chain combines TRBV3-1 with TRBJ1-1; no firm D call. The V and J ends lost 4 bases and 5 bases respectively, with 8 bases between them. This CDR3 spans 12 amino acids. The germline V gene has CDR1 LGHDT and CDR2 YNNKEL (reference sequence). The CDR3 DNA reads as TGTGCCAGCAGCCTACTGGATACTGAAGCTTTCTTT. Encoded protein: CASSLLDTEAFF.

This clonotype was picked up one time. The chain links TRBV29-1 to TRBJ1-6; no definite D call. The germline V gene has CDR1 SQVTM and CDR2 ANQGSEA. Trimming took 3 bases from V and 11 from J, leaving 2 bases between them. The CDR3 has 9 residues. The CDR3 bases are TGCAGCGTTGACGCACCCCTCCACTTT. The encoded protein is CSVDAPLHF.

The J gene is TRBJ1-6, the V gene TRBV15, with TRBD1 matching 9 bases. CDR1 and CDR2 (germline): LNHNV, YYDKDF (reference sequence). Trimming removed 4 bases from V and 9 bases from J; junction bases left unmatched: 4. This CDR3 contains 14 residues. The CDR3 loop reads CATSIDRGSSPLHF. CDR3 bases: TGTGCCACCAGCATTGACAGGGGGAGTTCACCCCTCCACTTT.

In its sample, this clonotype was seen many times. The gene calls are TRBV20-1 and TRBJ2-7; D perhaps matches TRBD2 (5 bases). The germline V gene encodes CDR1 DFQATT and CDR2 SNEGSKA (reference sequence). V dropped 0 bases and J dropped 1 base, with 10 bases sitting between them. This CDR3 has 14 amino acids. CDR3: CSARDLGSSYEQYF. DNA for the CDR3: TGCAGTGCTAGAGATCTAGGGAGTTCCTACGAGCAGTACTTC.

A few counts support this clonotype. The chain links TRBV30 to TRBJ2-6, with TRBD2 as a possible D gene (6 bases). The CDR3 runs 17 residues. V lost 4 bases and J 0 bases, leaving 16 bases between the germline ends. From germline, CDR1 is GTSNPN and CDR2 SVGIG (reference sequence). Here the CDR3 reads CAWNKGLEYSGANVLTF. The CDR3 region has the DNA TGTGCCTGGAACAAGGGACTCGAATACTCTGGGGCCAACGTCCTGACTTTC.

The gene calls are TRBV6-1 and TRBJ2-5; 10 bases are a match to TRBD2. Trimming removed 6 bases from V and 4 bases from J; junction bases left unmatched: 5. In germline, CDR1 is MNHNS, CDR2 SASEGT. This CDR3 spans 14 amino acids. The CDR3 bases are TGTGCCAGCAGGGGGGCTAGCGGGAGAGAGACCCAGTACTTC. It encodes CASRGASGRETQYF.

The gene calls are TRBV7-3 and TRBJ1-1; D not certain. This CDR3 contains 14 residues. Deletions cut 6 bases from V and 6 bases from J, with 17 bases between. Germline V gene lookup returns CDR1 SGHTA and CDR2 FQGTGA. The CDR3 DNA follows: TGTGCCAGCAGACCTCAAGCGGGATCCGCTGAAGCTTTCTTT. This sequence encodes CASRPQAGSAEAFF.

V is TRBV24-1 and J is TRBJ2-1, with 8 bases that match TRBD2. The CDR3 loop spans 17 amino acids. CDR1 is KGHDR, CDR2 SFDVKD, per germline. V lost 5 bases to trimming and J lost 5 bases; unmatched junction nucleotides: 13. The CDR3 loop is CATSALKGDSGDNEQFF. CDR3 bases: TGTGCCACCAGTGCCCTGAAGGGTGATAGCGGGGACAATGAGCAGTTCTTC.

V and J are TRBV7-9 and TRBJ2-3, with D perhaps TRBD2 (5 bases). From germline, CDR1 is SEHNR and CDR2 FQNEAQ (reference sequence). The CDR3 sequence is 15 residues long. V lost 3 bases, J lost 4 bases, and 14 bases lay in between. The CDR3 nucleotides read TGTGCCAGCAGCTTCACCCCGGGAATCGCAGATACGCAGTATTTT. It is translated as CASSFTPGIADTQYF. Complete variable domain (other parts from reference TRBV7-9 and TRBJ2-3): DTGVSQNPRHKITKRGQNVTFRCDPISEHNRLYWYRQTLGQGPEFLTYFQNEAQLEKSRLLSDRFSAERPKGSFSTLEIQRTEQGDSAMYLCASSFTPGIADTQYFGPGTRLTVL.

The chain links TRBV24-1 to TRBJ1-1; D remains unclear. Germline V gene lookup returns CDR1 KGHDR and CDR2 SFDVKD. The CDR3 extends over 14 amino acids. V was pared by 8 bases and J by 2 bases, with 14 bases between. CDR3 in amino acids: CATTPRRTNTEAFF. Here the CDR3 DNA reads TGTGCCACCACCCCTCGGAGGACCAACACTGAAGCTTTCTTT.

This clonotype came up many times. J is TRBJ1-4 and V is TRBV7-9; 7 nucleotides align to TRBD1. This CDR3 has 14 amino acids. Germline V lookup: CDR1 SEHNR, CDR2 FQNEAQ (reference sequence). The ends lost 4 bases at V and 8 bases at J; junction bases unmatched: 7. CDR3 bases: TGTGCCAGCAGCTCTTACAGGGGTGGAGAAAAACTGTTTTTT. Translation: CASSSYRGGEKLFF.

This clonotype was seen at least ten times. This sequence joins TRBV6-2 or TRBV6-3 and TRBJ1-6; TRBD1 agrees at 8 bases. The CDR3 totals 19 residues. The germline V gene encodes CDR1 MNHEY and CDR2 SVGEGT. The junction had 9 bases not matched to a gene; V was cut back by 2 bases and J by 0 bases. CDR3 amino acids: CASSYRRTGRNSYNSPLHF. CDR3 in DNA: TGTGCCAGCAGTTACCGGAGGACAGGGCGGAACTCCTATAATTCACCCCTCCACTTT.

The chain is built from TRBV7-8 and TRBJ2-4; 9 bases line up with TRBD1. Germline CDR1 is SGHVS and CDR2 is FQNEAQ. V lost 1 base to trimming and J lost 0 bases; unmatched junction nucleotides: 7. The CDR3 runs 18 residues. CDR3 region: CASSLGKGQGIAKNIQYF. CDR3 in DNA: TGTGCCAGCAGCTTAGGAAAGGGACAGGGTATAGCCAAAAACATTCAGTACTTC.

This clonotype was found many times. The V and J genes are TRBV24-1 and TRBJ1-5; TRBD1 is a possible D gene (5 bases). V dropped 3 bases and J dropped 6 bases, with 11 bases sitting between them. CDR3 length: 14 residues. Germline V lookup: CDR1 KGHDR, CDR2 SFDVKD. In nucleotides, the CDR3 is TGTGCCACCAGTGATGGACACGGGGGTCAGCCCCAGCATTTT. This gives the protein CATSDGHGGQPQHF.

This clonotype was counted between two and nine times. CDR3 DNA sequence: TGCGCCAGCAGCAAGGACAATCATAGCAATCAGCCCCAGCATTTT. Residues: CASSKDNHSNQPQHF. The chain carries TRBV5-1 and TRBJ1-5; TRBD1 might be the D (5 bases). Germline CDR1 is SGHRS and CDR2 is YFSETQ. The V and J ends lost 4 bases and 0 bases respectively, with 11 bases between them. The CDR3 sequence is 15 residues long. Based on the CDR3 plus reference TRBV5-1 and TRBJ1-5, the full variable domain is KAGVTQTPRYLIKTRGQQVTLSCSPISGHRSVSWYQQTPGQGLQFLFEYFSETQRNKGNFPGRFSGRQFSNSRSEMNVSTLELGDSALYLCASSKDNHSNQPQHFGDGTRLSIL.

The genes are TRBV7-2 and TRBJ2-1; the D gene is possibly TRBD2 (6 bases). Germline V CDR1 and CDR2: SGHTA, FQGNSA. V gave up 1 base and J gave up 10 bases, with 17 bases separating them. This CDR3 spans 15 amino acids. In DNA, the CDR3 is TGTGCCAGCAGCTTAGTCCATCCGACTAGATCCGAGCAGTTCTTC. Translated: CASSLVHPTRSEQFF.

The rearrangement joins TRBV12-3 or TRBV12-4 to TRBJ2-2; maybe TRBD1 (5 bases). V lost 3 bases and J lost 6, with 14 bases in between. The CDR3 spans 15 residues. The DNA for the CDR3 is TGTGCCAGCAGTTTTAGGGGCAGGATGGCCGGGGAGCTGTTTTTT. Encoded protein: CASSFRGRMAGELFF.

Only a few counts were recorded for this clonotype. V and J are TRBV2 and TRBJ1-6; no clear D gene. Germline CDR1 reads SNHLY; CDR2 reads FYNNEI. This CDR3 spans 17 amino acids. V was trimmed by 8 bases and J by 0 bases, leaving 17 bases between them. In DNA, the CDR3 is TGTGCCAGCGGAGGAACTCGGGATAGCTCCTATAATTCACCCCTCCACTTT. Its protein product is CASGGTRDSSYNSPLHF.

The rearrangement links TRBV20-1 to TRBJ2-7, with D perhaps matching TRBD1 (6 bases). There are 14 residues in the CDR3. With 3 bases removed from V and 2 bases from J, the gap between germline ends came to 14 bases. CDR1 and CDR2 (germline): DFQATT, SNEGSKA (reference sequence). Here the CDR3 reads CSASKGQATYEQYF. The CDR3 DNA reads as TGCAGTGCTAGCAAGGGACAAGCTACCTACGAGCAGTACTTC.